This T cell receptor beta chain was retrieved from a study of early T cells in non-severe SARS-CoV-2 infection. TCRdb passed the 5' RACE reads through MiXCR, listing each CDR3 protein once. The table records 25,000 to 35,000 distinct CDR3 sequences, about 4.5% of them present only once. This clonotype was observed at least ten times. Germline CDR1 LNHDA, CDR2 SQIVND (reference sequence). The germline V and J ends were trimmed by 2 bases and 6 bases, with 8 bases remaining between them. The CDR3 contains 13 residues. The TCR originated in an adult who was a healthcare worker with PCR-confirmed SARS-CoV-2 infection or an uninfected control (not recorded which). The chain uses TRBV19 and TRBJ2-1; unclear D gene. This sample comprised whole blood, obtained at baseline. The CDR3 reads CASSIHVGNEQFF. The CDR3, as DNA: TGTGCCAGTAGTATACACGTAGGCAATGAGCAGTTCTTC.